This TCR beta chain was identified during a study of chemoradiotherapy in HPV16-positive cancers. General observations from the study: During treatment, candidate HPV-specific clones and E7-related motifs expanded in tumor.

This table comes from immunoSEQ multiplex PCR, and its TCRdb copy is limited to in-frame clones, with some not included. Among approximately 12,000 clones listed, around 89% were seen once. Germline values: CDR1 MRHNA, CDR2 SNTAGT. The CDR3 totals 14 residues. V dropped 4 bases and J dropped 5 bases, with 15 bases sitting between them. To note about this clone: The antigen remains unidentified.

The chain couples TRBV6-4 to TRBJ2-7; a weak D match, TRBD1 (6 bases). The TCR comes from a human donor with HPV-associated anogenital cancer. The specimen was taken from a patient who underwent chemoradiotherapy. CDR3: CASSVEQGLHEQYF. CDR3 nucleotide sequence: TGTGCCAGCAGTGTGGAACAGGGTCTACACGAGCAGTACTTC.